These 9 T cell receptor beta chains were sequenced from one sample in a study of CD8+CD57+ T cells in acquired aplastic anemia. Previously, flow cytometry had revealed CD8+CD57+ cell expansion in the patients chosen for sequencing. TCR beta VDJ and CDR3 profiles were obtained from a genomic DNA template. In TCRdb, the reads were re-called with MiXCR into one record per CDR3 protein. The sample lists 200,000 to 250,000 distinct CDR3 sequences, about 60% seen once, with roughly 62% in the top ten. Sequencing was carried out using sorted CD4+, CD8+, or CD8+CD57+ T cells (not recorded which) from PBMCs. The source of these receptors is a human donor with aplastic anemia.

The rearrangement uses TRBV7-2 and TRBJ1-2, with 8 bases matching TRBD1. V shed 4 bases, J shed 0 bases, and the junction held 16 bases outside the gene matches. The CDR3 loop spans 19 amino acids. CDR1 and CDR2 from the germline V gene are SGHTA and FQGNSA. The CDR3 here is CASSSSNRQGALSNYGYTF. CDR3 coding DNA: TGTGCCAGCAGCTCCTCCAACCGGCAGGGGGCCCTCTCTAACTATGGCTACACCTTC.

This clonotype was seen a handful of times. This chain connects TRBV20-1 to TRBJ2-5; D may be TRBD2 (6 bases). Per the germline V gene, CDR1 is DFQATT and CDR2 is SNEGSKA (reference sequence). V shed 5 bases and J shed 2 bases, with 9 bases lying between them. The CDR3 spans 12 residues. The CDR3 DNA sequence: TGCAGTGCTGGGGGAGGTCAAGAGACCCAGTACTTC. Protein sequence: CSAGGGQETQYF.

This clonotype was seen once. This chain joins TRBV19 and TRBJ2-7; D remains unclear. The CDR3 is 13 residues long. Germline CDR1 and CDR2: LNHDA and SQIVND (reference sequence). V lost 3 bases to trimming and J lost 6 bases, with 12 bases between them. Written as DNA, the CDR3 is TGTGCCAGTAGTATCAGTAGGTTTGCCGAGCAGTACTTC. This encodes CASSISRFAEQYF.

The rearrangement uses TRBV7-2 and TRBJ2-5, with D perhaps matching TRBD1 (6 bases). V lost 1 base to trimming and J lost 5 bases, with 8 bases between them. This CDR3 is 13 amino acids long. Germline V lookup: CDR1 SGHTA, CDR2 FQGNSA. The chain's CDR3 is CASSLDRAETQYF. In DNA, the CDR3 is TGTGCCAGCAGCTTAGACAGGGCGGAGACCCAGTACTTC.

With regard to this clonotype: At one boundary the junction diverges from the germline segment, which might be a read error. The chain employs TRBV7-9 and TRBJ1-6, with D uncertain. The CDR3 has 15 amino acids. Per germline, CDR1 SEHNR and CDR2 FQNEAQ (reference sequence). The CDR3 bases are TGTGCCAGCAGCCATGGCAGCTCCTATAATTCACACCTCCACTTT. Translation: CASSHGSSYNSHLHF. The full variable domain, rest sourced from reference TRBV7-9 and TRBJ1-6, is DTGVSQNPRHKITKRGQNVTFRCDPISEHNRLYWYRQTLGQGPEFLTYFQNEAQLEKSRLLSDRFSAERPKGSFSTLEIQRTEQGDSAMYLCASSHGSSYNSHLHFGNGTRLTVT.

This rearrangement joins TRBV12-3 or TRBV12-4 to TRBJ2-7; TRBD2 is a possible D gene (6 bases). V shed 3 bases and J shed 9 bases, with 21 bases lying between them. The CDR3 covers 15 residues. For the CDR3, the DNA is TGTGCCAGCAGTTTCTCGTCCGGGAGACCCTCGAGGCAGTACTTC. It specifies CASSFSSGRPSRQYF.

The genes are TRBV12-3 or TRBV12-4 and TRBJ2-1; TRBD2 matches at 7 bases. CDR3 length equals 15 residues. J gave up 10 bases and V 6 bases, and 15 bases lay outside the gene matches. CDR3 nucleotides: TGTGCCAGCAGCCCGTCTGGCGGGGGATCCAGAGAGCAGTTCTTC. This codes for CASSPSGGGSREQFF.

This clonotype was counted a few times. The J gene is TRBJ2-1, the V gene TRBV7-9; 9 bases agree with TRBD2. CDR3 length: 15 amino acids. The V gene end was trimmed by 4 bases and the J gene end by 6 bases; junction bases not matched to a gene: 7. Germline V gives CDR1 SEHNR, CDR2 FQNEAQ (reference sequence). The CDR3 reads CASSSGGGAFNEQFF. The CDR3 DNA is TGTGCCAGCAGCTCCGGCGGGGGGGCCTTCAATGAGCAGTTCTTC.

The chain carries TRBV7-8 and TRBJ1-3, with D tentatively TRBD1 (5 bases). The germline V gene encodes CDR1 SGHVS and CDR2 FQNEAQ. This CDR3 is built from 17 residues. V was pared by 8 bases and J by 0 bases, with 20 bases between. The CDR3 loop reads CASRSGGFSLSGNTIYF. Here the CDR3 DNA reads TGTGCCAGCCGATCTGGGGGTTTCAGCCTCTCTGGAAACACCATATATTTT.